This T cell receptor beta chain is from a study of blood T cell repertoires in COVID-19. Study summary: Acute and convalescent COVID-19 specimens originated in the United States, Italy and Spain.

Data came from immunoSEQ multiplex PCR; TCRdb stores just in-frame clones and leaves some out. The sample yields around 50,000 clones, roughly 82% seen once. J was trimmed by 2 bases and V by 3 bases; bases with no gene match: 6. CDR3 length: 15 amino acids. In germline, CDR1 is SGHTA, CDR2 FQGNSA. Sample: peripheral blood. The TCR originated in a human donor in a cohort sampled during active COVID-19. The chain couples TRBV7-2 to TRBJ1-1, with 7 bases matching TRBD1. The CDR3 sequence is CASSFFRGPNTEAFF. Here the CDR3 DNA reads TGTGCCAGCAGCTTTTTTAGGGGGCCCAACACTGAAGCTTTCTTT.